The 19 T cell receptor beta chains listed next were all sequenced from one sample in a study of blood T cell repertoires in COVID-19. Measured with immunoSEQ multiplex PCR; TCRdb has only the in-frame clones, and not every one. The table lists some 260,000 clones, nearly 90% of them singletons. The sequencing sample was made of peripheral blood. The origin of the receptors is a middle-aged woman who had recovered from COVID-19.

In the case of this clone: One junction end does not reproduce the germline sequence, and a read error may be involved. The chain combines TRBV19 with TRBJ1-3; D is possibly TRBD1 (5 bases). This CDR3 comprises 13 residues. CDR1 and CDR2 from the germline V gene are LNHDA and SQIVND (reference sequence). In DNA, the CDR3 is TGTGCCAGTAGTCATGGCGGGGACCGGGAATCGATTTTT. This encodes CASSHGGDRESIF.

The table lists this clone with a few counts. This sequence joins TRBV2 and TRBJ1-5; TRBD1 is a possible D gene (6 bases). The ends were cut back, 6 bases at V and 3 bases at J, with 12 bases in the middle. CDR1 SNHLY and CDR2 FYNNEI come from the germline V gene. This CDR3 comprises 14 residues. The CDR3 bases are TGTGCCAGCAGGGGTACAGGGTTCAATCAGCCCCAGCATTTT. Its protein is CASRGTGFNQPQHF.

The V gene is TRBV5-1, the J gene TRBJ2-2; possibly TRBD1 for D (5 bases). The germline V gene has CDR1 SGHRS and CDR2 YFSETQ. CDR3 length: 14 amino acids. Trimming took off 5 bases at V and 3 bases at J, with 11 bases between the two ends. The CDR3 region is CASSKGLDTGELFF. CDR3 nucleotides: TGCGCCAGCAGTAAGGGGCTAGACACCGGGGAGCTGTTTTTT.

V and J are TRBV23-1 and TRBJ1-4; a possible D gene is TRBD1 (6 bases). TRBV23-1 counts as an open reading frame of uncertain function. The CDR3 totals 14 residues. V lost 4 bases, J lost 10 bases, and 16 bases lay in between. The CDR3 DNA is TGCGCCAGCAGTCCTGCAGGGGATGGGGTAAAACTGTTTTTT. Protein product: CASSPAGDGVKLFF.

V and J are TRBV5-1 and TRBJ2-1; D is perhaps TRBD1 (6 bases). The V gene lost 1 base and the J gene lost 7 bases, with 15 bases spanning the gap. Germline values: CDR1 SGHRS, CDR2 YFSETQ. This CDR3 spans 15 amino acids. The CDR3 sequence: CASSLRQGMRNEQFF. CDR3 nucleotides: TGCGCCAGCAGCTTGCGGCAGGGGATGCGGAATGAGCAGTTCTTC.

This rearrangement joins TRBV15 to TRBJ2-5; TRBD2 agrees at 12 bases. CDR1 and CDR2 (germline): LNHNV, YYDKDF (reference sequence). There are 15 residues in the CDR3. V dropped 5 bases and J dropped 5; count of bases not matched to a gene: 6. The CDR3 DNA is TGTGCCACCAGCTCGCGACTAGCGGGAGTGGAGACCCAGTACTTC. Its protein product is CATSSRLAGVETQYF.

The CDR3 nucleotides read TGTGCCAGCAAACCCTCAGGGGGCTACGAGCAGTACTTC. Amino acids: CASKPSGGYEQYF. The rearrangement uses TRBV12-3 or TRBV12-4 and TRBJ2-7; 7 bases are shared with TRBD1. The CDR3 has 13 amino acids. J lost 3 bases, V lost 7 bases, and 6 bases had no gene match.

The gene calls are TRBV6-5 and TRBJ1-3; D remains unclear. V was pared by 8 bases and J by 8 bases, with 16 bases between. The V gene's germline CDR1 is MNHEY and CDR2 SVGAGI. CDR3 length: 13 amino acids. CDR3 sequence reads: CASGPDLGDTIYF. CDR3 DNA: TGTGCCAGCGGGCCCGACCTGGGTGACACCATATATTTT.

To note about this clone: Germline is not matched at one junction end, which may reflect a read error. The chain links TRBV7-7 to TRBJ2-2, with no clear D. CDR1 is SSHAT, CDR2 FNYEAQ, per germline (reference sequence). The CDR3 totals 14 residues. The CDR3 spells CASSLVQNTGELFF. The CDR3, as DNA: TGTGCTAGCAGCTTAGTTCAGAACACCGGGGAGCTGTTTTTT.

V usage is TRBV28 and J usage is TRBJ2-2; 7 bases agree with TRBD1. CDR1 MDHEN and CDR2 SYDVKM come from the germline V gene. V lost 6 bases, J lost 1 base, and 2 bases stayed unmatched. CDR3 length equals 14 residues. CDR3 region: CASRRTGNTGELFF. CDR3 coding DNA: TGTGCCAGCAGGCGGACAGGGAACACCGGGGAGCTGTTTTTT. Variable domain in full (rest from reference TRBV28 and TRBJ2-2): DVKVTQSSRYLVKRTGEKVFLECVQDMDHENMFWYRQDPGLGLRLIYFSYDVKMKEKGDIPEGYSVSREKKERFSLILESASTNQTSMYLCASRRTGNTGELFFGEGSRLTVL.

This sequence joins TRBV14 and TRBJ2-7; 7 positions agree with TRBD1. V lost 4 bases and J lost 0; bases outside the gene matches: 6. The germline V gene encodes CDR1 SGHDN and CDR2 FVKESK. The CDR3 has 15 amino acids. The CDR3 nucleotides read TGTGCCAGCAGCCGAGCCGGGACAGTCTCCTACGAGCAGTACTTC. Its translation: CASSRAGTVSYEQYF.

The rearrangement links TRBV4-2 to TRBJ2-5; 11 bases are a match to TRBD2. With 0 bases clipped from V and 0 bases from J, the junction kept 9 bases outside the gene matches. Germline loops: CDR1 LGHNA, CDR2 YNFKEQ. CDR3 size: 19 residues. The DNA of the CDR3 is TGTGCCAGCAGCCAAGATCTCGGATTAGCGGGGGGGTACCAAGAGACCCAGTACTTC. Its protein is CASSQDLGLAGGYQETQYF.

The chain is built from TRBV5-1 and TRBJ1-1; D is ambiguous. Germline CDR1 is SGHRS and CDR2 is YFSETQ. The ends were cut back, 2 bases at V and 1 base at J, with 9 bases in the middle. The CDR3 totals 14 residues. CDR3 coding DNA: TGCGCCAGCAGCTTACGGGAGGGGAACACTGAAGCTTTCTTT. It is translated as CASSLREGNTEAFF.

The rearrangement joins TRBV19 to TRBJ1-1; D gene uncertain. Germline CDR1 reads LNHDA; CDR2 reads SQIVND (reference sequence). Trimming removed 3 bases at V and 2 bases at J, with 13 bases between. This CDR3 contains 15 residues. This CDR3 reads CASSIFGRRNTEAFF. CDR3 DNA: TGTGCCAGTAGTATTTTTGGGAGGAGAAACACTGAAGCTTTCTTT. Supplemented by reference TRBV19 and TRBJ1-1, the full variable domain reads DGGITQSPKYLFRKEGQNVTLSCEQNLNHDAMYWYRQDPGQGLRLIYYSQIVNDFQKGDIAEGYSVSREKKESFPLTVTSAQKNPTAFYLCASSIFGRRNTEAFFGQGTRLTVV.

The rearrangement joins TRBV19 to TRBJ1-1; D is undetermined. The CDR3 is 14 amino acids. Germline assignment: CDR1 LNHDA and CDR2 SQIVND (reference sequence). Trimming stripped 3 bases from V and 7 bases from J, with 15 bases between. The CDR3 loop reads CASSMAMALGEAFF. The CDR3 DNA sequence: TGTGCCAGTAGTATGGCCATGGCTCTTGGTGAAGCTTTCTTT.

V and J are TRBV6-2 or TRBV6-3 and TRBJ1-2, with D possibly being TRBD1 (5 bases). This CDR3 region has 14 residues. V lost 5 bases to trimming and J lost 3 bases, with 13 bases between them. From germline, CDR1 is MNHEY and CDR2 SVGEGT. The CDR3: CASSPRDRDYGYTF. CDR3 nucleotides: TGTGCCAGCAGTCCGCGGGACCGGGACTATGGCTACACCTTC.

The chain combines TRBV6-4 with TRBJ2-3; D might be TRBD1 (6 bases). The V end lost 3 bases, the J end lost 2 bases, and 15 bases lay between the germline ends. Germline V gives CDR1 MRHNA, CDR2 SNTAGT. The CDR3 consists of 16 residues. The CDR3 sequence: CASSEGLTGHTDTQYF. The CDR3 DNA follows: TGTGCCAGCAGTGAGGGGCTGACAGGCCACACAGATACGCAGTATTTT.

In regard to this clone: This sample also contains other DNA sequences that code for the same CDR3. The chain recombines TRBV20-1 with TRBJ1-2, with D perhaps matching TRBD1 (5 bases). Germline CDR1 and CDR2: DFQATT and SNEGSKA (reference sequence). V was pared by 6 bases and J by 2 bases, with 7 bases between. This CDR3 has 11 residues. The DNA of the CDR3 is TGCAGTGCGCAGGGAAACTATGGCTACACCTTC. It specifies CSAQGNYGYTF.

This sequence joins TRBV10-1 and TRBJ2-7, with TRBD2 matching 10 bases. V shed 6 bases and J 4 bases; nucleotides not matched to a gene: 9. The CDR3 sequence is 15 residues long. In germline, CDR1 is WNHNN, CDR2 SYGVQD (reference sequence). The CDR3 here is CASSWSGRARYEQYF. DNA of the CDR3: TGCGCCAGCAGCTGGAGCGGGAGGGCCAGGTACGAGCAGTACTTC.